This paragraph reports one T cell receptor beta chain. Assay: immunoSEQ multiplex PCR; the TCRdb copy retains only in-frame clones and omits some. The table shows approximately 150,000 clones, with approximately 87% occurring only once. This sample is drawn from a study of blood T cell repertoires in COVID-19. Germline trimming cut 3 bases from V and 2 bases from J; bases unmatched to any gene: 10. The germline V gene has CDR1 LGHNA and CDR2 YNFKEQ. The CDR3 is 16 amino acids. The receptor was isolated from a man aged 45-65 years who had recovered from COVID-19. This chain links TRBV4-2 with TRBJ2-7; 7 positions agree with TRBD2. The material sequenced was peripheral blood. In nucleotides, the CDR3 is TGTGCCAGCAGCCATGAGGCCCTTGGGGGGGCCTACGAGCAGTACTTC. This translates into CASSHEALGGAYEQYF.